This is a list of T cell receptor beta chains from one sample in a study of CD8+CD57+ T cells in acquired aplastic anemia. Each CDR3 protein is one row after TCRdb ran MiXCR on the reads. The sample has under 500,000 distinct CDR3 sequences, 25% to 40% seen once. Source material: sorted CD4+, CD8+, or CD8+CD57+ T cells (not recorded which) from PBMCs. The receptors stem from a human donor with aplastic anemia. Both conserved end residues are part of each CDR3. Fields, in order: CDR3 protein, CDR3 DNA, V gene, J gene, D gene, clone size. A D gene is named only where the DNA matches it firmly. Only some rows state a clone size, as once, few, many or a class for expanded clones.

CDR3: CSVETTGYLERQYF; DNA: TGCAGCGTAGAGACGACAGGCTACCTCGAGCGGCAGTACTTC; V: TRBV29-1; J: TRBJ2-7; D: -; size: many
CDR3: CASSLSSGGGKETQYF; DNA: TGTGCCAGCAGCTTATCTAGCGGGGGGGGCAAAGAGACCCAGTACTTC; V: TRBV7-2; J: TRBJ2-5; D: TRBD2; size: few
CDR3: CASSYGLAGLSQYF; DNA: TGTGCCAGCAGTTACGGGCTAGCGGGGTTGTCGCAGTACTTC; V: TRBV6-2/TRBV6-3; J: TRBJ2-7; D: TRBD2; size: few
CDR3: CASSSPPYGDSYEQYF; DNA: TGTGCCAGCAGCTCCCCCCCCTATGGCGACTCCTACGAGCAGTACTTC; V: TRBV11-2; J: TRBJ2-7; D: -; size: -
CDR3: CASSLEGQGNYGYTF; DNA: TGTGCCAGCAGCTTAGAAGGACAGGGGAACTATGGCTACACCTTC; V: TRBV11-3; J: TRBJ1-2; D: TRBD1; size: many
CDR3: CSVVTGAGNTIYF; DNA: TGCAGCGTTGTTACAGGGGCAGGAAACACCATATATTTT; V: TRBV29-1; J: TRBJ1-3; D: TRBD1; size: -
CDR3: CSARDGFAQFF; DNA: TGCAGTGCTAGAGACGGCTTCGCGCAGTTCTTC; V: TRBV20-1; J: TRBJ2-1; D: -; size: -
CDR3: CASSLGATGANYGYTF; DNA: TGTGCCAGCAGCTTAGGGGCCACTGGGGCTAACTATGGCTACACCTTC; V: TRBV7-6; J: TRBJ1-2; D: -; size: many
CDR3: CASSQGQNYGYTF; DNA: TGTGCCAGCAGCCAAGGACAGAACTATGGCTACACCTTC; V: TRBV14; J: TRBJ1-2; D: -; size: many
CDR3: CSARDWGGARNTEAFF; DNA: TGCAGTGCTAGAGATTGGGGGGGCGCCAGGAACACTGAAGCTTTCTTT; V: TRBV20-1; J: TRBJ1-1; D: -; size: -
CDR3: CSERRGGNNEQFF; DNA: TGCAGTGAAAGGCGGGGGGGAAACAATGAGCAGTTCTTC; V: TRBV20-1; J: TRBJ2-1; D: TRBD2; size: few
CDR3: CSVIGALDEQFF; DNA: TGCAGCGTTATCGGTGCTTTGGATGAGCAGTTCTTC; V: TRBV29-1; J: TRBJ2-1; D: -; size: -
CDR3: CASSAADLSNQPQHF; DNA: TGTGCCAGCAGTGCGGCCGATCTTAGCAATCAGCCCCAGCATTTT; V: TRBV6-1; J: TRBJ1-5; D: -; size: few
CDR3: CASSVDVWGVEAYGYTF; DNA: TGTGCCAGCAGCGTAGATGTCTGGGGGGTAGAGGCATATGGCTACACCTTC; V: TRBV11-2; J: TRBJ1-2; D: -; size: -
CDR3: CSVEGWDTEAFF; DNA: TGCAGCGTTGAAGGGTGGGACACTGAAGCTTTCTTT; V: TRBV29-1; J: TRBJ1-1; D: -; size: -
CDR3: CASSLVSTGGERETQYF; DNA: TGTGCCAGCAGCTTAGTAAGCACAGGGGGCGAGAGGGAGACCCAGTACTTC; V: TRBV11-2; J: TRBJ2-5; D: TRBD1; size: -
CDR3: CASSILWTGQNTGELFF; DNA: TGTGCCAGTAGTATACTTTGGACAGGGCAGAACACCGGGGAGCTGTTTTTT; V: TRBV19; J: TRBJ2-2; D: TRBD1; size: -
CDR3: CSAIQREVWETQYF; DNA: TGCAGTGCTATTCAAAGGGAGGTTTGGGAGACCCAGTACTTC; V: TRBV20-1; J: TRBJ2-5; D: -; size: -
CDR3: CASRAVGVRDTIYF; DNA: TGTGCCAGCAGGGCAGTGGGGGTTAGGGACACCATATATTTT; V: TRBV2; J: TRBJ1-3; D: -; size: -
CDR3: CASSEAVGWKETQYF; DNA: TGTGCCAGCAGTGAAGCGGTGGGGTGGAAGGAGACCCAGTACTTC; V: TRBV7-3; J: TRBJ2-5; D: -; size: few
CDR3: CAISESATGGTYEQYF; DNA: TGTGCCATCAGTGAGTCGGCGACAGGGGGGACTTACGAGCAGTACTTC; V: TRBV10-3; J: TRBJ2-7; D: TRBD1; size: many
CDR3: CASSPHPGTSGGRVETQYF; DNA: TGTGCCAGCAGCCCACATCCAGGGACTAGCGGGGGGAGGGTAGAGACCCAGTACTTC; V: TRBV11-2; J: TRBJ2-5; D: TRBD2; size: few
CDR3: CASGTSGDNEQFF; DNA: TGTGCCAGCGGGACTAGCGGGGACAATGAGCAGTTCTTC; V: TRBV2; J: TRBJ2-1; D: TRBD2; size: many
CDR3: CASSFRQSARGQYF; DNA: TGTGCCAGCAGTTTCAGACAATCGGCGCGGGGGCAGTACTTC; V: TRBV2; J: TRBJ2-7; D: -; size: -
CDR3: CASSSSGALEYF; DNA: TGTGCCAGCAGCTCAAGCGGGGCTCTAGAGTACTTC; V: TRBV5-6; J: TRBJ2-7; D: TRBD2; size: -
CDR3: CSARLDSYNEQFF; DNA: TGCAGTGCTAGATTGGATTCCTACAATGAGCAGTTCTTC; V: TRBV20-1; J: TRBJ2-1; D: -; size: -
CDR3: CASSALAGGYNEQFF; DNA: TGTGCCAGCAGCGCGCTAGCGGGGGGATACAATGAGCAGTTCTTC; V: TRBV9; J: TRBJ2-1; D: TRBD2; size: many
CDR3: CATRKGGETQYF; DNA: TGTGCCACCCGTAAGGGAGGGGAGACCCAGTACTTC; V: TRBV15; J: TRBJ2-5; D: TRBD2; size: -
CDR3: CATSGLSGNTIYF; DNA: TGTGCCACGTCAGGTCTTTCGGGAAACACCATATATTTT; V: TRBV25-1; J: TRBJ1-3; D: -; size: many
CDR3: CASSLGSRETQYF; DNA: TGTGCCAGCAGCTTAGGTTCCCGGGAGACCCAGTACTTC; V: TRBV7-2; J: TRBJ2-5; D: -; size: -
CDR3: CAITYRGRNSPLHF; DNA: TGTGCCATCACCTACAGGGGGCGGAATTCACCCCTCCACTTT; V: TRBV10-3; J: TRBJ1-6; D: TRBD1; size: few
CDR3: CASRRDRVGTGELFF; DNA: TGTGCCAGCAGACGAGACAGGGTCGGGACCGGGGAGCTGTTTTTT; V: TRBV4-2; J: TRBJ2-2; D: TRBD1; size: -
CDR3: CASSAYLNSNQPQHF; DNA: TGTGCCAGCAGTGCGTATTTAAATAGCAATCAGCCCCAGCATTTT; V: TRBV2; J: TRBJ1-5; D: -; size: many
CDR3: CASSLVAGLWNF; DNA: TGTGCCAGCAGCTTAGTAGCGGGATTGTGGAACTTC; V: TRBV7-2; J: TRBJ2-7; D: TRBD2; size: -
CDR3: CASSFGGTTYEQYF; DNA: TGTGCCAGCAGCTTTGGGGGTACGACCTACGAGCAGTACTTC; V: TRBV7-2; J: TRBJ2-7; D: -; size: -
CDR3: CASSLGTSNEQFF; DNA: TGTGCCAGCAGCTTAGGGACTTCCAATGAGCAGTTCTTC; V: TRBV7-9; J: TRBJ2-1; D: -; size: many
CDR3: CASTQGAEGYTF; DNA: TGTGCCAGCACCCAGGGGGCGGAAGGCTACACCTTC; V: TRBV24-1; J: TRBJ1-2; D: TRBD1; size: few
CDR3: CSARSATDTQYF; DNA: TGCAGTGCTAGATCCGCCACAGATACGCAGTATTTT; V: TRBV20-1; J: TRBJ2-3; D: -; size: -
CDR3: CASSASGSEWATEAFF; DNA: TGTGCCAGCAGCGCTAGCGGGAGTGAATGGGCCACTGAAGCTTTCTTT; V: TRBV25-1; J: TRBJ1-1; D: -; size: -
CDR3: CASSFNRGPETQYF; DNA: TGTGCCAGCAGCTTTAACAGGGGGCCGGAGACCCAGTACTTC; V: TRBV11-2; J: TRBJ2-5; D: TRBD1; size: -
CDR3: CASSDGLYEQYF; DNA: TGCGCCAGCAGTGACGGGTTATACGAGCAGTACTTC; V: TRBV10-2; J: TRBJ2-7; D: -; size: many
CDR3: CSVAGAAEAFF; DNA: TGCAGCGTTGCCGGCGCAGCTGAAGCTTTCTTT; V: TRBV29-1; J: TRBJ1-1; D: -; size: -
CDR3: CASSFRLEARTKYGYTF; DNA: TGTGCCAGCAGCTTCCGACTAGAAGCCCGGACTAAGTATGGCTACACCTTC; V: TRBV5-6; J: TRBJ1-2; D: -; size: few
CDR3: CSVEGQNNEQFF; DNA: TGCAGCGTTGAAGGACAGAACAATGAGCAGTTCTTC; V: TRBV29-1; J: TRBJ2-1; D: -; size: -
CDR3: CASSLGPINEQFF; DNA: TGTGCCAGCAGCTTAGGTCCGATCAATGAGCAGTTCTTC; V: TRBV7-2; J: TRBJ2-1; D: -; size: few
CDR3: CSVVTATNTEAFF; DNA: TGCAGCGTTGTCACAGCCACTAACACTGAAGCTTTCTTT; V: TRBV29-1; J: TRBJ1-1; D: -; size: many
CDR3: CGTSGVDREYGYTF; DNA: TGTGGCACCAGCGGAGTAGACAGGGAATACGGCTACACCTTC; V: TRBV15; J: TRBJ1-2; D: TRBD1; size: -
CDR3: CASSQLQGGEQFF; DNA: TGCGCCAGCAGCCAATTACAGGGCGGTGAGCAGTTCTTC; V: TRBV4-3; J: TRBJ2-1; D: -; size: -
CDR3: CSGLSLAGVPSYNEQFF; DNA: TGCAGTGGTTTAAGTCTAGCGGGGGTTCCCTCCTACAATGAGCAGTTCTTC; V: TRBV20-1; J: TRBJ2-1; D: TRBD2; size: -
CDR3: CASSRGQGESTLHF; DNA: TGTGCCAGCAGCAGGGGACAGGGGGAGAGTACCCTCCACTTT; V: TRBV7-6; J: TRBJ1-6; D: TRBD1; size: -
CDR3: CASSPRDRADTIYF; DNA: TGCGCCAGCAGCCCCCGGGACAGGGCGGACACCATATATTTT; V: TRBV5-1; J: TRBJ1-3; D: TRBD1; size: -
CDR3: CASSRYGQGFVQPQHF; DNA: TGTGCCAGCAGTAGGTACGGACAGGGATTTGTTCAGCCCCAGCATTTT; V: TRBV7-2; J: TRBJ1-5; D: TRBD1; size: many
CDR3: CASSDAGRETQYF; DNA: TGTGCCAGCAGTGATGCAGGGCGGGAGACCCAGTACTTC; V: TRBV25-1; J: TRBJ2-5; D: -; size: many
CDR3: CASSLGGGVRVSYGYTF; DNA: TGTGCCAGCAGCTTGGGAGGGGGCGTGCGGGTATCCTATGGCTACACCTTC; V: TRBV5-4; J: TRBJ1-2; D: TRBD1; size: -
CDR3: CASSLDPGGGTYNSPLHF; DNA: TGTGCCAGCAGCTTGGATCCTGGAGGGGGGACTTATAATTCACCCCTCCACTTT; V: TRBV5-4; J: TRBJ1-6; D: -; size: -
CDR3: CASRGAYQPQHF; DNA: TGTGCCAGTAGGGGCGCCTATCAGCCCCAGCATTTT; V: TRBV19; J: TRBJ1-5; D: -; size: many
CDR3: CASSYSITGFPGEAFF; DNA: TGTGCCAGCAGTTACTCGATCACCGGGTTCCCTGGTGAAGCTTTCTTT; V: TRBV6-2/TRBV6-3; J: TRBJ1-1; D: -; size: -
CDR3: CASSLVLSGSGNTIYF; DNA: TGCGCCAGCAGCTTGGTTCTATCAGGGAGCGGAAACACCATATATTTT; V: TRBV5-1; J: TRBJ1-3; D: -; size: -
CDR3: CASSVDRGDYSGANVLTF; DNA: TGTGCCAGTAGTGTGGACAGGGGAGACTACTCTGGGGCCAACGTCCTGACTTTC; V: TRBV19; J: TRBJ2-6; D: TRBD1; size: -